This TCR beta chain stems from a study of T cell responses to AZD1222 COVID-19 vaccine. Study-level results: There were repertoire samples only from the period after the peak T cell response.

In regard to this clone: The antigen is unknown.

Sequencing used immunoSEQ multiplex PCR; TCRdb keeps in-frame clones, though not all of them. This table holds 120,000 to 150,000 clones, over 85% found once. V dropped 0 bases and J dropped 9 bases, with 9 bases sitting between them. There are 12 residues in the CDR3. Germline V gives CDR1 SGHRS, CDR2 YFSETQ. The sample consisted of peripheral blood, taken 28 days after the second AZD1222 dose. The receptor comes from an adult who received the AZD1222 COVID-19 vaccine. The J gene is TRBJ1-1, the V gene TRBV5-1; D ambiguous. The CDR3 region has the DNA TGCGCCAGCAGCTTGGCCCCACCGCAAGCTTTCTTT. Translation: CASSLAPPQAFF.